The clone carrying this T cell receptor (beta chain) has only one observation. Assay: immunoSEQ multiplex PCR; the TCRdb copy retains only in-frame clones and omits some. The sample has about 69,000 clones, over 65% seen once. The sample belongs to a study of T cell responses to AZD1222 COVID-19 vaccine. The V end lost 0 bases, the J end lost 12 bases, and 6 bases lay between the germline ends. This CDR3 spans 11 amino acids. Germline-derived CDR1 and CDR2 are DFQATT and SNEGSKA (reference sequence). Source: peripheral blood, taken 28 days after the second AZD1222 dose. This receptor was obtained from an adult who received the AZD1222 COVID-19 vaccine. The chain recombines TRBV20-1 with TRBJ1-6; D is uncertain. The DNA for the CDR3 is TGCAGTGCTAGAGATGGAGGACCCCTCCACTTT. This sequence encodes CSARDGGPLHF.